This entry describes one T cell receptor (beta chain). This entry is derived from a study of blood T cell repertoires in COVID-19. Using immunoSEQ multiplex PCR, the repertoire was profiled, and TCRdb retains in-frame clones only, with some absent. The repertoire holds roughly 250,000 clones, with around 89% as singletons. V lost 6 bases to trimming and J lost 5 bases; unmatched junction nucleotides: 2. Germline V gives CDR1 SGHDN, CDR2 FVKESK. This CDR3 contains 13 residues. The sequenced material came from peripheral blood. This sequence was found in a man under 40 with acute or convalescent COVID-19. V and J are TRBV14 and TRBJ2-5; 11 bases align to TRBD2. CDR3 in amino acids: CASRTSGVETQYF. The CDR3 DNA sequence: TGTGCCAGCAGGACTAGCGGGGTGGAGACCCAGTACTTC.